This T cell receptor (beta chain) was recorded in a study of glioma-infiltrating T cells. Across the whole study: Dexamethasone exposure before glioma surgery was limited to six or fewer days.

This clonotype occurred many times. Its target is not known. Study conclusions and caveats: Shared blood CDR3 signature motifs marked patients with low tissue-blood divergence. Non-neoplastic patients had below-expected tissue-blood divergence, while all gliomas exceeded expectation.

TCR alpha and beta CDR3 regions were amplified from RNA using iRepertoire nested multiplex PCR. TCRdb analysed the multiplex PCR reads with MiXCR anew, one entry per CDR3 protein. The sample contains 400,000 or so distinct CDR3 sequences, 35% to 45% of which appear only once. The material sequenced was glioma tissue, nonneoplastic brain tissue, or PBMCs (not recorded which). This sequence originates from a human donor with low-grade glioma or glioblastoma, undergoing nonglioma brain surgery, or in good health (not recorded which).

This CDR3 is CASQRQAMNTEAFF. CDR3 nucleotides: TGTGCCAGCCAGAGACAAGCCATGAACACTGAAGCTTTCTTT. The chain joins TRBV27 to TRBJ1-1; D gene uncertain. Germline assignment: CDR1 MNHEY and CDR2 SMNVEV (reference sequence). V lost 8 bases, J lost 0 bases, and 13 bases lay in between. The CDR3 runs 14 residues.